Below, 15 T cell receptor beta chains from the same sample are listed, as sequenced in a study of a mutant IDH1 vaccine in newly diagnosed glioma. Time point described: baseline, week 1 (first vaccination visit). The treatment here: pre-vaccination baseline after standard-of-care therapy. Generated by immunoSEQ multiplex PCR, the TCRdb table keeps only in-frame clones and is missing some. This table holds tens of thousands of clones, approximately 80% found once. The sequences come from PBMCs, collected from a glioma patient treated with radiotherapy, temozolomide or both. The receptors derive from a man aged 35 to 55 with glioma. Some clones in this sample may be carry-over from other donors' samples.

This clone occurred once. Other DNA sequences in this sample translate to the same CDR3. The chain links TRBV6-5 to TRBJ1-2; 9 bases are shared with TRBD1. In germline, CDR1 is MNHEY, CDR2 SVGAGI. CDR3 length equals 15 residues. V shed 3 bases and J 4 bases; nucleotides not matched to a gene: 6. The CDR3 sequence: CASSYRGQGSYGYTF. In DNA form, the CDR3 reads TGTGCCAGCAGTTATCGGGGACAGGGAAGCTATGGCTACACCTTC.

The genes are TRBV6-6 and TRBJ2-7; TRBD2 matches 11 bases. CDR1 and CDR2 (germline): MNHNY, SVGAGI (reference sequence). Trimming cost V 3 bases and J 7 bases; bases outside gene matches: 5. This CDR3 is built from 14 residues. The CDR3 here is CASSYSGGAGEQYF. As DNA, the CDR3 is TGTGCCAGCAGTTATAGCGGGGGGGCGGGTGAGCAGTACTTC.

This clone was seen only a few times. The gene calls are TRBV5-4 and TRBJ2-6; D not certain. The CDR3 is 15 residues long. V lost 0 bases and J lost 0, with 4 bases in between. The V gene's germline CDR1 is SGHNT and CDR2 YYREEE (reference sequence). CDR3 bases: TGTGCCAGCAGCTTGGGGGTCTCTGGGGCCAACGTCCTGACTTTC. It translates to CASSLGVSGANVLTF. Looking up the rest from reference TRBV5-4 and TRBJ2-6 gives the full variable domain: ETGVTQSPTHLIKTRGQQVTLRCSSQSGHNTVSWYQQALGQGPQFIFQYYREEENGRGNFPPRFSGLQFPNYSSELNVNALELDDSALYLCASSLGVSGANVLTFGAGSRLTVL.

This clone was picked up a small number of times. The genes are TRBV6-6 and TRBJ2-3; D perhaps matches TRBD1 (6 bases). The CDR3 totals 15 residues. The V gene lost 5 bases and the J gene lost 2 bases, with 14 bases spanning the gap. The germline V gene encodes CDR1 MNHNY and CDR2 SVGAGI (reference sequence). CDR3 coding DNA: TGTGCCAGCAGTCAACAGGGCAAGCTCACAGATACGCAGTATTTT. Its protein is CASSQQGKLTDTQYF.

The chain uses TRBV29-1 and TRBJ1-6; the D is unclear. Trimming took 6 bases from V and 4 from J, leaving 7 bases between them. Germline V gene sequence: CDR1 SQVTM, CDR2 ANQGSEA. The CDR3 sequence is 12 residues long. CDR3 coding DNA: TGCAGCGTCGGAGAATATAATTCACCCCTCCACTTT. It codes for CSVGEYNSPLHF.

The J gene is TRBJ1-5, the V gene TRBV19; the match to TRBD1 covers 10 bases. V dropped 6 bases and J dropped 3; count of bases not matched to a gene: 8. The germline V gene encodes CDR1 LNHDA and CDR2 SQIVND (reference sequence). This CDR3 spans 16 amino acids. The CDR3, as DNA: TGTGCCAGTAGACCGGGACAGGGGTTGATCAATCAGCCCCAGCATTTT. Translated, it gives CASRPGQGLINQPQHF.

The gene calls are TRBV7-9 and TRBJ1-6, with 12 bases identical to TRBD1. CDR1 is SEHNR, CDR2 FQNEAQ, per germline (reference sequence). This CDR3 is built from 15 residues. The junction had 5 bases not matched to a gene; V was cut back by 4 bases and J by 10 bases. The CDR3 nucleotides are TGTGCCAGCAGCTCCGGGACAGGGGGCAGATCACCCCTCCACTTT. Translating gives CASSSGTGGRSPLHF.

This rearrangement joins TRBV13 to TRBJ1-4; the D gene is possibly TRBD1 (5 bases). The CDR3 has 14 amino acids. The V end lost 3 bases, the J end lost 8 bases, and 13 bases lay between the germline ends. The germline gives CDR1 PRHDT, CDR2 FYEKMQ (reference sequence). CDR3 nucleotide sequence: TGTGCCAGCAGCTTGGGGGGGATGCGGGAAAAACTGTTTTTT. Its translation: CASSLGGMREKLFF.

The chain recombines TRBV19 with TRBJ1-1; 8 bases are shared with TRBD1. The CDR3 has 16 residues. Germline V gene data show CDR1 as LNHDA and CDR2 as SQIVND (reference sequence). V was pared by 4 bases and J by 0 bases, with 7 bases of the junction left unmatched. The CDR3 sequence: CASSTNRGSVNTEAFF. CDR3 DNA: TGTGCCAGTAGTACCAACAGGGGGTCGGTGAACACTGAAGCTTTCTTT.

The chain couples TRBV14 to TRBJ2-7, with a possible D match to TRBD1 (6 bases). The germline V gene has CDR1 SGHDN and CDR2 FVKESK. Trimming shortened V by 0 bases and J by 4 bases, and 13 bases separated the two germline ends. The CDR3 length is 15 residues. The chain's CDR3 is CASSQEAGVVYEQYF. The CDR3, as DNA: TGTGCCAGCAGCCAAGAAGCAGGGGTAGTGTACGAGCAGTACTTC.

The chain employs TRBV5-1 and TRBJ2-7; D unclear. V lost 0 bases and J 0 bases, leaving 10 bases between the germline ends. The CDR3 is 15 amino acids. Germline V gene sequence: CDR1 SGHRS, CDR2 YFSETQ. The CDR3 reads CASSLGGLPSYEQYF. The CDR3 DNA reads TGCGCCAGCAGCTTGGGTGGGCTCCCCTCCTACGAGCAGTACTTC.

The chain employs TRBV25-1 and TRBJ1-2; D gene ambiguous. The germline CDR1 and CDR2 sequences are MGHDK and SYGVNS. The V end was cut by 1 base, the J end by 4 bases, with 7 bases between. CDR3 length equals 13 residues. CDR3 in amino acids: CASSESGPYGYTF. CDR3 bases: TGTGCCAGCAGTGAATCCGGCCCCTATGGCTACACCTTC.

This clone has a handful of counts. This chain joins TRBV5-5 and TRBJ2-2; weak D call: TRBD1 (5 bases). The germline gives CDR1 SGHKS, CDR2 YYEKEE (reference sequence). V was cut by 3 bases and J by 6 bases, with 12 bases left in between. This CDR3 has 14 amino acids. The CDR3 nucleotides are TGTGCCAGCAGCTCGCGGCAGGGCCCCGGGGAGCTGTTTTTT. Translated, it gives CASSSRQGPGELFF.

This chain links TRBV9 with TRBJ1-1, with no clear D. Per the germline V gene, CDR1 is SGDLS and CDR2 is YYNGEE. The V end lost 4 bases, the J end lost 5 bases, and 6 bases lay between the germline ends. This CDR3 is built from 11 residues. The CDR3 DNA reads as TGTGCCAGCAGCCCAAGAACTGAAGCTTTCTTT. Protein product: CASSPRTEAFF. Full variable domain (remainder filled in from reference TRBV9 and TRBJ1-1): DSGVTQTPKHLITATGQRVTLRCSPRSGDLSVYWYQQSLDQGLQFLIQYYNGEERAKGNILERFSAQQFPDLHSELNLSSLELGDSALYFCASSPRTEAFFGQGTRLTVV.

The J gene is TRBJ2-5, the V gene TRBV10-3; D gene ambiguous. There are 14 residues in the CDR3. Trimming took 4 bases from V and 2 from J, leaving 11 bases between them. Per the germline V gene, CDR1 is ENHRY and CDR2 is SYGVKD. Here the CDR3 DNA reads TGTGCCATCAGTGTATCCGGCAGTCAAGAGACCCAGTACTTC. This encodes CAISVSGSQETQYF.